Here is one T cell receptor (beta chain) with its context. What antigen it recognizes has not been identified. The junction shows a germline mismatch at one end, possibly a read error. The cysteine opens and the phenylalanine closes a CDR3 of 15 amino acids. Just the 45-base CDR3 DNA is kept, in frame starting at base 1. The germline V gene supplies CDR1 MDHEN and CDR2 SYDVKM. Reading the label with the study, this specimen's time point is: persistent/refractory GD, antithyroid drugs over 5 years with positive TRAb. RNA was extracted from PBMCs in TRIzol for both TCR sequencing and RNA sequencing. The diagnosis of Graves' disease followed American Thyroid Association guidelines. Patients were recruited from an endocrinology department in Xi'an, China. Each patient gave around 9.2 milliliters of peripheral blood, collected in an EDTA anticoagulant tube. Ficoll Paque Plus density gradient separation was used to isolate PBMCs, and no further T cell sorting was performed. An Agilent 2100 Bioanalyzer and agarose gel were used to check RNA quality, and a NanoDrop 2000 was used to measure RNA concentration.

This sample is part of a study of regulatory T cells in long-lasting Graves disease (dated by TCRdb to about 2021). With regard to the full study: Persistent Graves' disease meant more than 5 years of antithyroid drug treatment with TSH receptor autoantibodies that stayed positive. Patients with persistent Graves' disease were compared with patients with newly diagnosed Graves' disease using TCR sequencing and RNA sequencing of peripheral blood. The study took place in China and was registered as a clinical trial. A total of around 35 samples underwent TCR sequencing: around 13 from persistent and some 20 from newly diagnosed Graves' disease patients. On average, persistent Graves' disease patients in the clinical cohort had been on antithyroid drugs for about 10.3 years.

The library was produced with multiplex PCR. Instrument on record: Illumina HiSeq 4000. To build TCR beta libraries, CDR3 regions were amplified by Arm-PCR using iRepertoire HTBI primers. Before sequencing, the PCR products underwent gel purification. The study's own analysis went as follows. Gene usage analysis of CDR3 amino acid clonotypes used the roughly 62 TRBV and approximately 13 TRBJ segments found across samples. COPE and FqMerger were used to merge filtered high-quality paired reads into contigs. BLAST was used to align contigs to IMGT TRBV, TRBD and TRBJ reference genes, with CDR3 defined following IMGT. Highly expanded clones were defined as clonotypes with a frequency above 0.1%. Shannon entropy was used to measure repertoire diversity, and the Gini coefficient was used to measure V-J evenness. Clonotypes shared by more than one individual were considered public. Starting from the raw public reads, TCRdb applied fastp trimming at Q25, assembled clones with MiXCR and retained in-frame beta chains. Every distinct CDR3 protein forms one entry, paired with its most common genes and DNA. What appears here as the V and J calls and clone size reflects TCRdb's work, not the paper's. The sample yields approximately 360,000 distinct CDR3 sequences; 20% to 25% were counted once. Together, the top ten hold approximately 27% of the sample.

Summary of the overall study and its limitations: More public clonotypes were shared among persistent patients (approximately 3,000) than among newly diagnosed patients (966). Because the primary lesion, thyroid tissue, could not be accessed, the study looked at peripheral blood alone. Lower TCR Shannon entropy and fewer highly expanded clones were observed in persistent Graves' disease patients than in newly diagnosed patients, which suggested clonal expansion. Sequencing and analysis were limited to the TCR beta chain. The authors acknowledged the small sample size as a limitation that may reduce accuracy. Persistent disease showed preferential use of TRBV28, TRBJ1-2 and TRBJ2-5, whereas newly diagnosed disease favored TRBV20-1 and TRBJ2-1.

This receptor chain uses TRBV28 and TRBJ1-1; TRBD1 lines up with 7 middle nucleotides. Source: peripheral blood mononuclear cells (PBMCs), taken when the disease was refractory, from a patient treated with antithyroid drugs. The receptor's source is a middle-aged woman with Graves disease. Donor details come from another sample of the same person, matched by shared clones. The CDR3 has the sequence CASSLWDRPNTEALF. Here is the DNA: TGTGCCAGCAGTCTATGGGACAGACCGAACACTGAAGCTCTCTTT.